This T cell receptor (beta chain) was recovered during a study of OX40 agonist ivuxolimab in advanced cancers. Findings of the study overall: It was also the case that some nonresponders had low normalized T-cell clonal expansion.

The sampling schedule covered blood at baseline, cycle 4 day 1, and cycle 7 day 1. Using immunoSEQ multiplex PCR, the repertoire was profiled, and TCRdb retains in-frame clones only, with some absent. The sample carries about 72,000 clones, approximately 89% recorded once. To note about this clone: Antigen unknown.

Germline assignment: CDR1 SNHLY and CDR2 FYNNEI. V dropped 0 bases and J dropped 7 bases, with 9 bases sitting between them. The CDR3 extends over 13 amino acids. This chain uses TRBV2 with TRBJ2-5; D gene ambiguous. This sequence originates from an adult with an advanced solid tumor such as melanoma, head and neck, liver or kidney cancer. The sample was CD4+ or CD8+ T cells sorted from blood, taken in a trial of the OX40 agonist ivuxolimab. Here the CDR3 DNA reads TGTGCCAGCAGTGAAGCGCGTGGCGGGACCCAGTACTTC. Translation gives CASSEARGGTQYF.